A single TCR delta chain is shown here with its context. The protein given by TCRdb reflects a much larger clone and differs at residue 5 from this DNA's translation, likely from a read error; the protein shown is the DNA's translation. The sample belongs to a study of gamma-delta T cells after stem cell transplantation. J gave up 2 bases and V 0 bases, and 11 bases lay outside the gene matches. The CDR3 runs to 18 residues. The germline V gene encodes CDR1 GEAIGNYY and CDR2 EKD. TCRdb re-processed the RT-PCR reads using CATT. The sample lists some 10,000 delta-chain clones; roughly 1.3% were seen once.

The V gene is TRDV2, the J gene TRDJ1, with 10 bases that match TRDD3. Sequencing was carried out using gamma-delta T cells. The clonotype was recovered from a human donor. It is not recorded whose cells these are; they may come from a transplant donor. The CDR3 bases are TGTGCCTGTGACACCCTCGGGGGGGATACGCGCGGAACCGATAAACTCATCTTT. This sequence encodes CACDTLGGDTRGTDKLIF.